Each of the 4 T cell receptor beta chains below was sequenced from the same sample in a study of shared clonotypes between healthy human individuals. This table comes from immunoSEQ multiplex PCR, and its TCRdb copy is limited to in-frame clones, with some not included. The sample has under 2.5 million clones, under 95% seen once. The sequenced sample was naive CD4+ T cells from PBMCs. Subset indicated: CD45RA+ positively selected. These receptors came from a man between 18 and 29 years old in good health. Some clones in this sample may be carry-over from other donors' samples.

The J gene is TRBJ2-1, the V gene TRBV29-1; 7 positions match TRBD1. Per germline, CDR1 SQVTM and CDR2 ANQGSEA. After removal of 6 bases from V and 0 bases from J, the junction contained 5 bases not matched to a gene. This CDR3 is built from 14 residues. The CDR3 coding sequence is TGCAGCGTCCCAAGACAGGGCTCCTACAATGAGCAGTTCTTC. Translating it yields CSVPRQGSYNEQFF.

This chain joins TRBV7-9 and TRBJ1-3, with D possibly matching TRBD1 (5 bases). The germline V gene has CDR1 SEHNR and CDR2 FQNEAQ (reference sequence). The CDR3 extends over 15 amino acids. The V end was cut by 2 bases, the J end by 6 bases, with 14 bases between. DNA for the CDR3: TGTGCCAGCAGCTTAATGAAGACAGAGACAAACACCATATATTTT. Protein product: CASSLMKTETNTIYF.

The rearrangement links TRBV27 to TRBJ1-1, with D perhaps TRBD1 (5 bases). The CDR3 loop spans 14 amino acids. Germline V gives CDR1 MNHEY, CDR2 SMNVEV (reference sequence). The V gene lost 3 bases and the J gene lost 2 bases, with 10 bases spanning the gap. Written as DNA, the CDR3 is TGTGCCAGCAGTTTCCGGGGCGTAAACACTGAAGCTTTCTTT. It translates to CASSFRGVNTEAFF.

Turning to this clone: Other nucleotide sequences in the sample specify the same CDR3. CDR3: CASSVVGDTQYF. The CDR3 DNA reads as TGTGCCAGCAGCGTAGTTGGCGATACGCAGTATTTT. The rearrangement links TRBV9 to TRBJ2-3; D not resolved. Trimming took 0 bases from V and 6 from J, leaving 5 bases between them. Germline assignment: CDR1 SGDLS and CDR2 YYNGEE. This CDR3 has 12 amino acids.